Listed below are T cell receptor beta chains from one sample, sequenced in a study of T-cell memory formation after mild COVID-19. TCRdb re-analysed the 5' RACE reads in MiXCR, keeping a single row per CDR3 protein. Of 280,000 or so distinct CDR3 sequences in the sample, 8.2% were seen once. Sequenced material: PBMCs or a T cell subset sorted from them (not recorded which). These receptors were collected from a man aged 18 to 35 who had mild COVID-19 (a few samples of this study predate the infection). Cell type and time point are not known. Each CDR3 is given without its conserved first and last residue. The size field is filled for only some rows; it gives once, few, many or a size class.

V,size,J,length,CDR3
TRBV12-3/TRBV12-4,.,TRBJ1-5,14,ASSFRDRLSNQPQH
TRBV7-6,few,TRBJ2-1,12,ASSPRTTYNEQF
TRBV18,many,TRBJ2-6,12,ASSPSPGANVLT
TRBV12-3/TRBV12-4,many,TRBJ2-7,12,ASSLYLGLDEQY
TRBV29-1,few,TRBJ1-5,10,SAGDIGQPQH
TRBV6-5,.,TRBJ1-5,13,ASSTTGRGNQPQH
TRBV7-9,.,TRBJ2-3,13,ASSFWTSGSDTQY
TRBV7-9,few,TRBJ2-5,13,ASSLSGAGGETQY
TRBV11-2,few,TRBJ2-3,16,ASSSVGLAGISTDTQY
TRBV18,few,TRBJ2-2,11,ASSPAVTGELF
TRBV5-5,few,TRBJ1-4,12,ASSSLWADEKLF
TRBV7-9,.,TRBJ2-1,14,ASSITPGQGSDEQF
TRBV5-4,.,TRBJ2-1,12,ASSPTSGHNEQF
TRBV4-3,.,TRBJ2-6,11,ASRPAGANVLT
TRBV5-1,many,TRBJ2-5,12,ASSLTSGGETQY
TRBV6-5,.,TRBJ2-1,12,ASSYKRGGHEQF
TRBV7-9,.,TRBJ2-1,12,ASSLVGGRNEQF
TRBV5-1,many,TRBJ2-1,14,ASSQDPGHGYNEQF
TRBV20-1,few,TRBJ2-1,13,SAIHSGGRDNEQF
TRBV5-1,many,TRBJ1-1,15,ASSLEAGGSRDTEAF
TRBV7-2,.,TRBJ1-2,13,ASSLMGAPGYGYT
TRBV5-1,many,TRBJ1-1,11,ASSFQGNTEAF
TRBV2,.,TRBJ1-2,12,ASSRDQSNYGYT
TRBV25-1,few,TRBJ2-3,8,ASGADTQY
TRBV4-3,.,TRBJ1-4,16,ASSRGRDRSPPNEKLF
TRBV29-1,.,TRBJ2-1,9,SVLIYNEQF
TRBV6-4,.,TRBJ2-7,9,ASRATREQY
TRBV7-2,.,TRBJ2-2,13,ASSFVAGNTGELF
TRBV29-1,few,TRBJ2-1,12,SVGTSGDVGEQF
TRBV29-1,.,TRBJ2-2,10,SVISGDGELF
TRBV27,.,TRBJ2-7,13,ASSFRSGRFNEQY
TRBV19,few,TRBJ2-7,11,ASSIRETYEQY